These 9 T cell receptor beta chains originate from one sample sequenced in a study of T-cell memory formation after mild COVID-19. TCRdb used MiXCR to reprocess the 5' RACE reads, holding one entry per CDR3 protein. Of hundreds of thousands of distinct CDR3 sequences in the sample, roughly a fifth are singletons; the top ten hold under 8.5%. Sequencing was done on a sample of PBMCs or a T cell subset sorted from them (not recorded which). These receptors originate from an adult woman who had mild COVID-19 (a few samples of this study predate the infection). Cell type and time point are not known.

J is TRBJ1-1 and V is TRBV25-1, with 9 bases matching TRBD1. Germline values: CDR1 MGHDK, CDR2 SYGVNS. The CDR3 runs 15 residues. The junction had 7 bases not matched to a gene; V was cut back by 4 bases and J by 4 bases. Here the CDR3 DNA reads TGTGCCAGCAGTGGCCTACAGGGGGCCTTCACTGAAGCTTTCTTT. It yields the protein CASSGLQGAFTEAFF.

The chain has TRBV7-8 and TRBJ1-1, with 8 positions matching TRBD1. Germline values: CDR1 SGHVS, CDR2 FQNEAQ. V lost 5 bases and J lost 1; bases outside the gene matches: 6. The CDR3 totals 15 residues. DNA for the CDR3: TGTGCCAGCAGCCCGGGGGGACAGGCGAACACTGAAGCTTTCTTT. Translating it yields CASSPGGQANTEAFF.

V usage is TRBV20-1 and J usage is TRBJ2-3; TRBD2 matches 14 bases. CDR3 length equals 13 residues. The ends lost 7 bases at V and 6 bases at J; junction bases unmatched: 3. Germline loops: CDR1 DFQATT, CDR2 SNEGSKA (reference sequence). CDR3 in amino acids: CSGLAGGPDTQYF. The CDR3, as DNA: TGCAGTGGACTAGCGGGGGGGCCTGATACGCAGTATTTT.

This clonotype was counted a few times. V and J are TRBV30 and TRBJ2-1; D ambiguous. Trimming removed 2 bases at V and 7 bases at J, with 18 bases between. This CDR3 has 15 residues. Germline CDR1 is GTSNPN and CDR2 is SVGIG (reference sequence). CDR3 loop: CAWSRGMGRQNEQFF. The CDR3 DNA is TGTGCCTGGAGTCGTGGGATGGGCCGTCAGAATGAGCAGTTCTTC. The full variable domain, completed using reference TRBV30 and TRBJ2-1, is SQTIHQWPATLVQPVGSPLSLECTVEGTSNPNLYWYRQAAGRGLQLLFYSVGIGQISSEVPQNLSASRPQDRQFILSSKKLLLSDSGFYLCAWSRGMGRQNEQFFGPGTRLTVL.

V usage is TRBV6-5 and J usage is TRBJ2-3; D may be TRBD2 (7 bases). Germline CDR1 is MNHEY and CDR2 is SVGAGI. V was cut by 7 bases and J by 4 bases, with 18 bases left in between. The CDR3 runs 15 residues. As DNA, the CDR3 is TGTGCCAGCACATTGGGAGGGGGGCCGGCAGATACGCAGTATTTT. Translating it yields CASTLGGGPADTQYF.

The chain uses TRBV18 and TRBJ2-3; 15 positions match TRBD2. Germline V gene sequence: CDR1 KGHSH, CDR2 LQKENI. The J segment lost 7 bases and the V segment lost 6 bases, leaving 8 bases of the junction unmatched. The CDR3 has 16 amino acids. CDR3 sequence reads: CASSPRTSGGAYTQYF. The DNA of the CDR3 is TGTGCCAGCTCCCCAAGGACTAGCGGGGGGGCATATACGCAGTATTTT.

The rearrangement uses TRBV29-1 and TRBJ1-1; 7 positions match TRBD1. Looked up from germline, CDR1 is SQVTM and CDR2 is ANQGSEA. This CDR3 is built from 13 residues. V lost 7 bases and J lost 1; bases outside the gene matches: 6. The CDR3 nucleotides are TGCAGCGCCAGGGGGGGAGGGAACACTGAAGCTTTCTTT. Its translation: CSARGGGNTEAFF. Full variable domain (outside the CDR3, taken from reference TRBV29-1 and TRBJ1-1): SAVISQKPSRDICQRGTSLTIQCQVDSQVTMMFWYRQQPGQSLTLIATANQGSEATYESGFVIDKFPISRPNLTFSTLTVSNMSPEDSSIYLCSARGGGNTEAFFGQGTRLTVV.

This clonotype was seen many times. This chain uses TRBV5-1 with TRBJ2-1; D is perhaps TRBD1 (5 bases). Germline-derived CDR1 and CDR2 are SGHRS and YFSETQ. V was trimmed by 0 bases and J by 8 bases, leaving 15 bases between them. The CDR3 contains 15 residues. CDR3: CASSLGGRVSDEQFF. CDR3 in DNA: TGCGCCAGCAGCTTGGGTGGCAGGGTATCCGATGAGCAGTTCTTC. Full variable domain (rest looked up from reference TRBV5-1 and TRBJ2-1): KAGVTQTPRYLIKTRGQQVTLSCSPISGHRSVSWYQQTPGQGLQFLFEYFSETQRNKGNFPGRFSGRQFSNSRSEMNVSTLELGDSALYLCASSLGGRVSDEQFFGPGTRLTVL.

J is TRBJ2-1 and V is TRBV12-3 or TRBV12-4; 8 positions match TRBD1. The trim removed 7 bases at V and 4 bases at J, leaving 12 bases unmatched. The CDR3 totals 16 residues. CDR3 residues: CASIPYEQGGYNEQFF. The CDR3 region has the DNA TGTGCCAGCATCCCCTACGAACAGGGGGGTTACAATGAGCAGTTCTTC.